One and the same sample provided the 15 T cell receptor beta chains below, sequenced in a study of blood T cell repertoires in COVID-19. Some clones are missing from TCRdb's copy, which holds only in-frame ones; the method was immunoSEQ multiplex PCR. The sample has some 70,000 clones; more than 65% are singletons. The sequencing input was peripheral blood. These receptors came from a woman aged 55 to 70 with acute or convalescent COVID-19.

The chain recombines TRBV18 with TRBJ1-1; TRBD1 matches at 8 bases. The V gene's germline CDR1 is KGHSH and CDR2 LQKENI. With 6 bases clipped from V and 9 bases from J, the junction kept 6 bases outside the gene matches. This CDR3 spans 12 amino acids. CDR3 protein: CASSQDREKAFF. In DNA, the CDR3 is TGTGCCAGCTCCCAGGACAGGGAAAAAGCTTTCTTT.

The chain employs TRBV9 and TRBJ1-4; unclear D gene. This CDR3 has 15 residues. Trimming left V 4 bases short and J 8 bases short, with 18 bases between. Germline V gene lookup returns CDR1 SGDLS and CDR2 YYNGEE. CDR3 sequence: CASSPSLERSEKLFF. In DNA form, the CDR3 reads TGTGCCAGCAGCCCGTCGCTGGAGCGAAGCGAAAAACTGTTTTTT.

This clone was found once. J is TRBJ1-5 and V is TRBV6-5, with 9 nucleotides matching TRBD1. Germline V gene lookup returns CDR1 MNHEY and CDR2 SVGAGI. The ends lost 0 bases at V and 4 bases at J; junction bases unmatched: 4. The CDR3 totals 16 residues. For the CDR3, the DNA is TGTGCCAGCAGTTACTCGAGGGACAGGGTAAATCAGCCCCAGCATTTT. It translates to CASSYSRDRVNQPQHF.

The chain carries TRBV5-1 and TRBJ1-1; the match to TRBD1 covers 10 bases. CDR3 length: 16 residues. The ends lost 4 bases at V and 3 bases at J; junction bases unmatched: 9. CDR1 and CDR2 from the germline V gene are SGHRS and YFSETQ. The DNA for the CDR3 is TGCGCCAGCAGCCGGAGGACAGGGGGTAGAGACACTGAAGCTTTCTTT. Translation: CASSRRTGGRDTEAFF.

This clone was seen just once. The chain uses TRBV5-1 and TRBJ2-1; no reliable D call. Germline lookup yields CDR1 SGHRS and CDR2 YFSETQ. V was trimmed by 0 bases and J by 6 bases, leaving 19 bases between them. The CDR3 extends over 17 amino acids. The CDR3 reads CASSLASMSGSLNEQFF. For the CDR3, the DNA is TGCGCCAGCAGCTTGGCCTCAATGTCCGGTTCCCTCAATGAGCAGTTCTTC.

This chain joins TRBV6-6 and TRBJ2-7; 11 nucleotides match TRBD2. V was pared by 5 bases and J by 0 bases, with 12 bases of the junction left unmatched. Germline V lookup: CDR1 MNHNY, CDR2 SVGAGI (reference sequence). The CDR3 consists of 18 residues. The CDR3 is CASSLLAGDHGFSYEQYF. CDR3 coding DNA: TGTGCCAGCAGTCTACTAGCGGGGGACCATGGCTTCTCCTACGAGCAGTACTTC.

V usage is TRBV20-1 and J usage is TRBJ2-3; the match to TRBD2 covers 9 bases. The CDR3 length is 15 residues. V was clipped by 3 bases and J by 0 bases; unmatched bases: 4. The V gene's germline CDR1 is DFQATT and CDR2 SNEGSKA (reference sequence). The CDR3 coding sequence is TGCAGTGCTAGTGAACTAGCGGGCAGCACAGATACGCAGTATTTT. Its protein is CSASELAGSTDTQYF.

The chain recombines TRBV5-4 with TRBJ1-2; D is uncertain. The CDR3 runs to 13 residues. Trimming removed 4 bases at V and 1 base at J, with 8 bases between. The germline V gene encodes CDR1 SGHNT and CDR2 YYREEE (reference sequence). The CDR3 DNA sequence: TGTGCCAGCAGCACGACACTTAACTATGGCTACACCTTC. Protein product: CASSTTLNYGYTF.

In its sample, this clone was seen once. The rearrangement links TRBV19 to TRBJ1-1, with TRBD1 matching 8 bases. J gave up 5 bases and V 2 bases, and 7 bases lay outside the gene matches. Germline V gene data show CDR1 as LNHDA and CDR2 as SQIVND (reference sequence). The CDR3 has 15 amino acids. CDR3 in DNA: TGTGCCAGTAGTATACAGGGGGCTGGTAGAACTGAAGCTTTCTTT. The encoded protein is CASSIQGAGRTEAFF.

This clone was seen once. The chain is built from TRBV5-1 and TRBJ2-2; no firm D call. V was shortened by 0 bases and J by 7 bases, with 13 bases between the two germline ends. The CDR3 contains 15 residues. From germline, CDR1 is SGHRS and CDR2 YFSETQ. CDR3 region: CASSLEVPVNGELFF. In DNA form, the CDR3 reads TGCGCCAGCAGCTTGGAAGTCCCAGTCAACGGGGAGCTGTTTTTT.

This chain uses TRBV9 with TRBJ1-2; no clear D gene. CDR3 length: 14 residues. Per the germline V gene, CDR1 is SGDLS and CDR2 is YYNGEE. V was cut by 3 bases and J by 6 bases, with 15 bases left in between. For the CDR3, the DNA is TGTGCCAGCAGCGCGGGAGGGCCCACCGATGGCTACACCTTC. As protein: CASSAGGPTDGYTF.

This clone was found once. The V and J genes are TRBV10-3 and TRBJ2-7, with 9 bases aligning to TRBD1. After removal of 3 bases from V and 5 bases from J, the junction contained 5 bases not matched to a gene. The CDR3 runs 14 residues. Germline V CDR1 and CDR2: ENHRY, SYGVKD. In nucleotides, the CDR3 is TGTGCCATCAGTGACTGGGGACAGGGCCACGAGCAGTACTTC. Protein: CAISDWGQGHEQYF.

The V gene is TRBV5-1, the J gene TRBJ2-7; 7 nucleotides agree with TRBD1. Trimming at V came to 0 bases and at J to 3 bases, leaving 6 bases not matched to a gene. The CDR3 length is 15 residues. Germline values: CDR1 SGHRS, CDR2 YFSETQ. As DNA, the CDR3 is TGCGCCAGCAGCTTGGAGGGGGCGAAAATCTACGAGCAGTACTTC. Translation gives CASSLEGAKIYEQYF.

The genes are TRBV29-1 and TRBJ2-7; 11 bases agree with TRBD1. Germline trimming cut 2 bases from V and 5 bases from J; bases unmatched to any gene: 2. The CDR3 loop spans 13 amino acids. The germline V gene has CDR1 SQVTM and CDR2 ANQGSEA. The CDR3 DNA reads as TGCAGCGTTGAATTGGACAGGGGGCACGAGCAGTACTTC. Translation: CSVELDRGHEQYF.

The chain recombines TRBV5-1 with TRBJ2-7; 7 nucleotides align to TRBD1. The CDR3 has 14 amino acids. V was clipped by 0 bases and J by 6 bases; unmatched bases: 6. Germline CDR1 reads SGHRS; CDR2 reads YFSETQ. The CDR3 is CASSLGQGRIEQYF. CDR3 in DNA: TGCGCCAGCAGCTTGGGACAGGGTCGTATCGAGCAGTACTTC.